These 6 T cell receptor beta chains were sequenced from one sample in a study of blood T cell repertoires in COVID-19. The table came from immunoSEQ multiplex PCR; TCRdb's copy has only in-frame clones and leaves some out. The data contain over 200,000 clones, 84% of them singletons. The source material was PBMCs or T cells enriched from blood (not recorded which). All receptors derive from a woman aged 40 to 50 who had recovered from COVID-19.

The chain combines TRBV12-5 with TRBJ2-1; D is unclear. V was trimmed by 2 bases and J by 3 bases, leaving 11 bases between them. This CDR3 has 15 residues. The germline V gene has CDR1 LGHNT and CDR2 FRNRAP. The CDR3 is CASGLLTTFYNEQFF. Written as DNA, the CDR3 is TGTGCTAGTGGTTTGTTAACTACGTTCTACAATGAGCAGTTCTTC.

The gene calls are TRBV9 and TRBJ2-1, with TRBD2 matching over 7 bases. Germline CDR1 is SGDLS and CDR2 is YYNGEE. Germline trimming cut 0 bases from V and 1 base from J; bases unmatched to any gene: 7. The CDR3 runs 17 residues. The CDR3 DNA is TGTGCCAGCAGCGTAGGTGGGAGGGCCTCTTCCTACAATGAGCAGTTCTTC. Its translation is CASSVGGRASSYNEQFF.

In regard to this clone: The sample holds other DNA sequences that translate to the same CDR3. CDR3 DNA: TGTGCCAGCAGTCTCCGGAACACTGAAGCTTTCTTT. Protein: CASSLRNTEAFF. The rearrangement uses TRBV28 and TRBJ1-1; D is unresolved. Between the trimmed V and J ends, which lost 5 bases and 1 base, there was a span of 5 bases. The CDR3 sequence is 12 residues long. Germline-derived CDR1 and CDR2 are MDHEN and SYDVKM.

The chain has TRBV3-1 (or the pseudogene TRBV3-2) and TRBJ2-7; D is perhaps TRBD2 (6 bases). With 2 bases removed from V and 9 bases from J, the gap between germline ends came to 17 bases. The CDR3 sequence is 14 residues long. Germline V CDR1 and CDR2: LGHDT, YNNKEL (reference sequence). The CDR3 DNA is TGTGCCAGCAGCCAACAGACTAGTTTCGGTGGGCAGTACTTC. Translated, it gives CASSQQTSFGGQYF.

The chain couples TRBV3-1 (or the pseudogene TRBV3-2) to TRBJ2-5, with D possibly matching TRBD2 (6 bases). The CDR3 is 15 amino acids. Trimming took off 0 bases at V and 13 bases at J, with 21 bases between the two ends. Per the germline V gene, CDR1 is LGHDT and CDR2 is YNNKEL (reference sequence). The CDR3 is CASSQEGDSGWALYF. In DNA, the CDR3 is TGTGCCAGCAGCCAAGAAGGGGATAGCGGATGGGCTCTGTACTTC.

This clone was detected once. The CDR3 region has the DNA TGTGCCAGCAGCTTAGGGACTGCGAGCTCCTACAAGCAGTACGTC. Its translation is CASSLGTASSYKQYV. The chain is built from TRBV11-3 and TRBJ2-7; D perhaps matches TRBD2 (5 bases). The CDR3 is 15 amino acids. From germline, CDR1 is SGHNT and CDR2 YENEEA.